This is a list of T cell receptor beta chains from one sample in a study of tumor and adjacent non-tumor tissue in lung cancer. TCRdb called the multiplex PCR reads again in MiXCR, with one record for every CDR3 protein. This sample has 85,000 or so distinct CDR3 sequences, with more than 75% found just once. Material for sequencing was distant non-tumor lung tissue. Receptor source: a woman aged 45-65 years with non-small cell lung cancer. CDR3s include the opening cysteine and the closing phenylalanine or tryptophan. A D gene is named only where the DNA matches it firmly. Only some rows state a clone size, as once, few, many or a class for expanded clones.

D gene | J gene | V gene | clone size | CDR3 DNA | CDR3 protein
. | TRBJ2-1 | TRBV4-2 | . | TGTGCCAGCAGCCACCAAGAGAGAGGGCGGTATGAGCAGTTCTTC | CASSHQERGRYEQFF
TRBD2 | TRBJ2-1 | TRBV11-2 | . | TGTGCCAGAAGCTTAAGTAGCGGGGGGTCTGGGCGCGATCGCATTGAGCAGTTCTTC | CARSLSSGGSGRDRIEQFF
. | TRBJ2-1 | TRBV6-2/TRBV6-3 | . | TGTGCCAGCAGGTATTCGATTCGCCACGAGCAGTTCTTC | CASRYSIRHEQFF
TRBD1 | TRBJ1-5 | TRBV6-1 | few | TGTGCCAGTTATCCGGCGACAGGGGGCATAAACAATCAGCCCCAGCATTTT | CASYPATGGINNQPQHF
. | TRBJ2-5 | TRBV20-1 | . | TGCAGTGCTAGAGTTTCTAACACCCAAGAGACCCAATACTTC | CSARVSNTQETQYF
TRBD1 | TRBJ2-2 | TRBV7-9 | . | TGTGTCAGCAGCTTAAATCCCAACACAGGGGAGCTGCTTTTT | CVSSLNPNTGELLF
. | TRBJ2-5 | TRBV4-2 | . | TGCGCCAGCAACCTATTCACCGGGACGGCCCAAGAGACCCACTACTTC | CASNLFTGTAQETHYF
. | TRBJ2-3 | TRBV11-2 | . | TGTACCAGCAGCATCAGACTAGTGGGTGGGAAATTCGGCACAGATACGCAGTATTTT | CTSSIRLVGGKFGTDTQYF
TRBD1 | TRBJ2-3 | TRBV6-1 | . | TGTGCCAGCAGTGAGTTTGCAGGGGGCGCAATAGATACACAGTATTTT | CASSEFAGGAIDTQYF
. | TRBJ1-1 | TRBV5-1 | . | TGCGCCAGCAGCTTGCAGGATTCACGGACAACTGATGCTTTCTTT | CASSLQDSRTTDAFF
. | TRBJ1-1 | TRBV5-1 | . | TGCGCCAGCAGCTTGAATGCGGGTCACACTGAAGCTTTCTTT | CASSLNAGHTEAFF
. | TRBJ2-2 | TRBV7-9 | . | TGTGCCAGCCTCGATCTAAACAGGGCGCCTGCCACCGGGGAGCTGTTTTTT | CASLDLNRAPATGELFF
. | TRBJ2-7 | TRBV5-5 | many | TGTGCCAGCAGCCCCGCCCGGGGAGCCACCTACGAGCAGTACTTC | CASSPARGATYEQYF
TRBD2 | TRBJ2-1 | TRBV7-8 | . | TGTGCCAGGAGTTTATATCCGGGGACTAGCGGTTACAATGAGCAGTTCTTC | CARSLYPGTSGYNEQFF
. | TRBJ2-2 | TRBV29-1 | . | TGCAGCGCTAGGGGGGTCACTGGGATCGCGGAGCTGTTTTTT | CSARGVTGIAELFF
. | TRBJ1-1 | TRBV20-1 | . | TGCAGTGCTAGGTGGTCTGAAGCTTTCTTT | CSARWSEAFF
. | TRBJ2-7 | TRBV4-2 | . | TGTGCTGGCAGCCATGCAGTAGAGGCGGTCCCCTACAAGCAGTACTTC | CAGSHAVEAVPYKQYF
. | TRBJ2-5 | TRBV5-1 | . | TGTGCCAGCAGCTTGAGACAAGAGACCGAGTACTTC | CASSLRQETEYF
TRBD1 | TRBJ1-4 | TRBV12-3/TRBV12-4 | few | TGTGCCAACAGTCCCGGGACAGGGGTTGAAAAACCGTTTTTT | CANSPGTGVEKPFF
. | TRBJ2-7 | TRBV11-2 | many | TGTGCCAGCGCCTGGGCCGAAAACCAGCCCGAGCAGTACTTC | CASAWAENQPEQYF
TRBD2 | TRBJ2-7 | TRBV20-1 | . | TGCAGTGCTAGATGTAGCGGGAGTTCGTACGAGCAGTACTTC | CSARCSGSSYEQYF
. | TRBJ2-7 | TRBV12-3/TRBV12-4 | . | TGTGTCAGCAGTTTGGAACGGACCTACGAGCAGTACTTC | CVSSLERTYEQYF
TRBD2 | TRBJ2-3 | TRBV12-3/TRBV12-4 | . | TGTGCCAGCAGTTTTGGACTAGATGAAACCTCAGATACGCAGTATTTT | CASSFGLDETSDTQYF
TRBD1 | TRBJ1-2 | TRBV7-9 | . | TGTGCCATCAGCCGGGAAGACAGGGATTACACCTTC | CAISREDRDYTF
. | TRBJ1-1 | TRBV18 | few | TGTGCCAGCTCCCGCAGGGTCACTGAAGCTTTCTTT | CASSRRVTEAFF
. | TRBJ1-1 | TRBV6-2/TRBV6-3 | few | TGTGCCGTCTACGGGTCAGGACCCGAAGCTTTCTTT | CAVYGSGPEAFF
TRBD2 | TRBJ2-3 | TRBV29-1 | . | TGCAGCGTTGAAATCGGCAAGGCGGGAGCGAGCACAGGTACGCAGTATTTT | CSVEIGKAGASTGTQYF
. | TRBJ2-3 | TRBV10-1 | few | TGCGCCAGCAGTGAGACAATCGGAAGCACAGATATGCGGTATTTT | CASSETIGSTDMRYF
TRBD1 | TRBJ2-7 | TRBV18 | . | TGTGCCAGCTCACCCGCCGGGACAGGGGTCTACGAGCGGTACTTC | CASSPAGTGVYERYF
TRBD2 | TRBJ2-7 | TRBV11-2 | few | TGTGCCAGCAGCTTAAGTAGCGGGGGGCAGTATTTC | CASSLSSGGQYF
. | TRBJ2-7 | TRBV4-1 | few | TGCGCCAGCAGCCGGGCCCCGGACAGCGCCTACGAGCAGCACTTC | CASSRAPDSAYEQHF
. | TRBJ2-1 | TRBV11-2 | large | TGTGCCAGCAGCTTAAACGAAGATGAGCAGTTCTTC | CASSLNEDEQFF
. | TRBJ2-3 | TRBV20-1 | once | TGCATTGCTAGAGACGGAACCGACTTCACAGATACGCAGTATTTT | CIARDGTDFTDTQYF
TRBD2 | TRBJ2-1 | TRBV5-4 | many | TGTGCCAGCAGCTTGGGCGGGAGGACGGACAATGAGCAGTTCTTC | CASSLGGRTDNEQFF
. | TRBJ2-1 | TRBV28 | . | TGTGCCAGCAGTCCACTTCTTGGTGTAAACTCCTACGATGAGCAGTTCTTC | CASSPLLGVNSYDEQFF
TRBD2 | TRBJ2-2 | TRBV28 | . | TGTGCCAACAGTATAAATAGTGGGAGGGCCAGCACCGGGGAGCTGTTTTTT | CANSINSGRASTGELFF
. | TRBJ1-2 | TRBV11-1 | . | TGTGCCAGCAGCTTGACGATAGATTACTATGGTTACACCTTC | CASSLTIDYYGYTF
TRBD1 | TRBJ1-1 | TRBV28 | . | TGTGCCAGCAGTTTGGCCCGCGACAGGGTGGACACTGAAGCTTTCTTT | CASSLARDRVDTEAFF
TRBD2 | TRBJ2-5 | TRBV28 | . | TGTGCCGGCAGCAAACTAGCGGGAGGGTTCCGGGGGGAGACCCAGTACTTC | CAGSKLAGGFRGETQYF
. | TRBJ2-7 | TRBV5-1 | once | TGCACCAGCAGCCCTGACTCCTACGAGCAGTACTTC | CTSSPDSYEQYF
TRBD2 | TRBJ2-7 | TRBV11-2 | . | TGTGTCAGCAGCTTGAGCGGGAGTATCGACGAGCAGTACTTC | CVSSLSGSIDEQYF
. | TRBJ2-3 | TRBV10-2 | . | TGCGCCAACAGTGGGGCTGGTGCGCAACAGTCCCAGTATTTT | CANSGAGAQQSQYF
TRBD1 | TRBJ1-2 | TRBV11-2 | . | TGTGCCAGCAGCATAGAAACAGGGGACCGAGAATATGGCTACACCTTC | CASSIETGDREYGYTF
TRBD2 | TRBJ2-5 | TRBV6-5 | . | TGCGCCAGCAGTTATGGGACTAACGGGAGAGATCAAGAGACCCAGTACTTC | CASSYGTNGRDQETQYF
TRBD1 | TRBJ2-1 | TRBV4-2 | . | TGTCCCAGCAGACAAGACCGGGACAGAAACAATGAGCAGTTCTTC | CPSRQDRDRNNEQFF